A single sample is the source of the 26 T cell receptor beta chains below, sequenced in a study of blood T cell repertoires in COVID-19. Here immunoSEQ multiplex PCR was the method, and the copy in TCRdb shows in-frame clones only, minus some. The top ten clones hold about 6.8% of a sample with roughly 54,000 clones, around nine tenths of them seen once. The sequencing input was peripheral blood. The source is a woman in her sixties with COVID-19, enrolled during active disease.

The chain is built from TRBV6-6 and TRBJ2-2; 7 bases are shared with TRBD1. Trimming removed 7 bases from V and 2 bases from J; junction bases left unmatched: 4. Germline CDR1 MNHNY, CDR2 SVGAGI (reference sequence). The CDR3 runs 14 residues. The CDR3 reads CASMRQGNTGELFF. The CDR3 nucleotides read TGTGCCAGCATGAGACAGGGAAACACCGGGGAGCTGTTTTTT.

The V gene is TRBV29-1, the J gene TRBJ2-7, with TRBD1 as a possible D gene (6 bases). Germline CDR1 and CDR2: SQVTM and ANQGSEA. This CDR3 is 13 amino acids long. Between the trimmed V and J ends, which lost 7 bases and 2 bases, there was a span of 15 bases. The CDR3 sequence: CSAIWGQTYEQYF. The CDR3 DNA reads as TGCAGCGCCATTTGGGGGCAGACCTACGAGCAGTACTTC.

The chain combines TRBV7-2 with TRBJ2-7; D is uncertain. Trimming cost V 0 bases and J 2 bases, with 5 bases left between them. CDR1 and CDR2 from the germline V gene are SGHTA and FQGNSA. The CDR3 contains 13 residues. The DNA of the CDR3 is TGTGCCAGCAGCTTAGCCCCAACCTACGAGCAGTACTTC. Its protein is CASSLAPTYEQYF.

In nucleotides, the CDR3 is TGTGCCAGCAGCCAAGTCGGGGAGGGCCTATACTTC. Translated: CASSQVGEGLYF. The gene calls are TRBV4-2 and TRBJ2-7; 7 nucleotides line up with TRBD2. This CDR3 is built from 12 residues. From germline, CDR1 is LGHNA and CDR2 YNFKEQ. V was clipped by 1 base and J by 13 bases; unmatched bases: 7.

The chain is built from TRBV28 and TRBJ2-1; D is perhaps TRBD2 (6 bases). CDR3 length: 14 amino acids. Per the germline V gene, CDR1 is MDHEN and CDR2 is SYDVKM. V was pared by 7 bases and J by 7 bases, with 17 bases between. The DNA of the CDR3 is TGTGCCAGCAAACTCGGAGGGAGCGTGAATGAGCAGTTCTTC. Protein: CASKLGGSVNEQFF.

The chain carries TRBV2 and TRBJ1-6; possibly TRBD1 for D (6 bases). Looked up from germline, CDR1 is SNHLY and CDR2 is FYNNEI. The V gene lost 7 bases and the J gene lost 7 bases, with 11 bases spanning the gap. The CDR3 is 13 residues long. CDR3 sequence reads: CASMPDSNSPLHF. CDR3 nucleotide sequence: TGTGCCAGCATGCCGGACAGCAATTCACCCCTCCACTTT.

In this sample, this clone turned up a few times. The gene calls are TRBV19 and TRBJ2-1, with 8 nucleotides matching TRBD2. The CDR3 sequence is 14 residues long. Germline CDR1 is LNHDA and CDR2 is SQIVND (reference sequence). Trimming cost V 5 bases and J 9 bases; bases outside gene matches: 9. CDR3 region: CASSRSGGRGEQFF. The CDR3 DNA follows: TGTGCCAGTAGTCGTTCGGGAGGGAGGGGTGAGCAGTTCTTC.

The V call is TRBV6-5, the J call TRBJ1-4, with TRBD1 matching 8 bases. Germline CDR1 reads MNHEY; CDR2 reads SVGAGI. V lost 6 bases, J lost 7 bases, and 7 bases stayed unmatched. The CDR3 runs to 14 residues. The CDR3 sequence: CASSEDRVSEKLFF. CDR3 in DNA: TGTGCCAGCAGCGAGGACAGGGTCAGTGAAAAACTGTTTTTT.

The chain has TRBV28 and TRBJ2-7; TRBD1 might be the D (5 bases). This CDR3 spans 14 amino acids. Trimming pared 7 bases from V and 2 bases from J, leaving 15 bases between. Germline V gene sequence: CDR1 MDHEN, CDR2 SYDVKM. The CDR3 DNA is TGTGCCAGCATCGGTTGGGGCCCAACCTACGAGCAGTACTTC. It is translated as CASIGWGPTYEQYF.

The chain joins TRBV2 to TRBJ2-2; TRBD1 matches 7 bases. The CDR3 contains 16 residues. The trim removed 6 bases at V and 3 bases at J, leaving 10 bases unmatched. CDR1 SNHLY and CDR2 FYNNEI come from the germline V gene. The CDR3 here is CASRETTGKYTGELFF. The CDR3 DNA follows: TGTGCCAGCAGAGAGACGACAGGGAAGTACACCGGGGAGCTGTTTTTT.

The rearrangement uses TRBV28 and TRBJ2-1, with 12 bases identical to TRBD1. CDR1 and CDR2 (germline): MDHEN, SYDVKM. The V gene end was trimmed by 5 bases and the J gene end by 9 bases; junction bases not matched to a gene: 11. The CDR3 sequence is 16 residues long. The CDR3, as DNA: TGTGCCAGCAGTAAAATCGGGGGACAGGGGGCCGGTGAGCAGTTCTTC. It translates to CASSKIGGQGAGEQFF. The whole variable domain, remainder taken from reference TRBV28 and TRBJ2-1, is DVKVTQSSRYLVKRTGEKVFLECVQDMDHENMFWYRQDPGLGLRLIYFSYDVKMKEKGDIPEGYSVSREKKERFSLILESASTNQTSMYLCASSKIGGQGAGEQFFGPGTRLTVL.

The rearrangement uses TRBV6-2 or TRBV6-3 and TRBJ1-5; D unresolved. The CDR3 has 17 amino acids. The germline gives CDR1 MNHEY, CDR2 SVGEGT. Deletions cut 0 bases from V and 0 bases from J, with 12 bases between. The CDR3 protein is CASSYSWRDYSNQPQHF. The CDR3 region has the DNA TGTGCCAGCAGTTACTCTTGGAGGGATTATAGCAATCAGCCCCAGCATTTT.

The chain joins TRBV2 to TRBJ2-1; 8 nucleotides agree with TRBD1. Looked up from germline, CDR1 is SNHLY and CDR2 is FYNNEI. V dropped 2 bases and J dropped 4; count of bases not matched to a gene: 1. The CDR3 contains 14 residues. The CDR3 is CASSETGGYNEQFF. For the CDR3, the DNA is TGTGCCAGCAGTGAAACAGGGGGTTACAATGAGCAGTTCTTC.

The chain carries TRBV7-2 and TRBJ2-2, with D hard to call. Per germline, CDR1 SGHTA and CDR2 FQGNSA. The length of the CDR3 is 11 residues. Trimming shortened V by 3 bases and J by 9 bases, and 5 bases separated the two germline ends. CDR3 in amino acids: CASSFIRELFF. For the CDR3, the DNA is TGTGCCAGCAGCTTTATCCGGGAGCTGTTTTTT.

The chain has TRBV28 and TRBJ2-1, with 7 bases fitting TRBD2. The CDR3 consists of 14 residues. The germline CDR1 and CDR2 sequences are MDHEN and SYDVKM. Unmatched junction bases numbered 9, after V lost 8 bases and J lost 5 bases. This chain's CDR3 is CASLTGGLHNEQFF. Here the CDR3 DNA reads TGTGCCAGCCTAACCGGGGGACTACACAATGAGCAGTTCTTC.

The chain combines TRBV6-5 with TRBJ1-5; TRBD1 matches 8 bases. This CDR3 is 15 amino acids long. The V gene's germline CDR1 is MNHEY and CDR2 SVGAGI. V trimming: 5 bases; J trimming: 6 bases; junction bases outside the gene matches: 9. The CDR3 region has the DNA TGTGCCAGCAGTCGGACAGGGAGAGTCGGTCAGCCCCAGCATTTT. Its translation is CASSRTGRVGQPQHF.

This clone was observed a handful of times. This chain connects TRBV3-1 (or the pseudogene TRBV3-2) to TRBJ2-1; D is possibly TRBD1 (6 bases). This CDR3 spans 15 amino acids. V was shortened by 8 bases and J by 0 bases, with 14 bases between the two germline ends. Germline loops: CDR1 LGHDT, CDR2 YNNKEL (reference sequence). CDR3 loop: CASSTGDTSYNEQFF. The CDR3, as DNA: TGTGCCAGCTCTACCGGGGACACCTCCTACAATGAGCAGTTCTTC.

The chain employs TRBV5-4 and TRBJ1-1; D gene ambiguous. The CDR3 extends over 15 amino acids. Germline CDR1 reads SGHNT; CDR2 reads YYREEE (reference sequence). V lost 4 bases and J 1 base, leaving 14 bases between the germline ends. The CDR3 region is CASSILGRENTEAFF. In nucleotides, the CDR3 is TGTGCCAGCAGCATTTTAGGACGGGAGAACACTGAAGCTTTCTTT.

This chain uses TRBV7-9 with TRBJ2-7, with D tentatively TRBD1 (5 bases). The germline V gene has CDR1 SEHNR and CDR2 FQNEAQ (reference sequence). V shed 3 bases and J shed 3 bases, with 9 bases lying between them. The CDR3 is 13 residues long. In nucleotides, the CDR3 is TGTGCCAGCAGCTTCGGCAGGGACTACGAGCAGTACTTC. It translates to CASSFGRDYEQYF.

The chain links TRBV2 to TRBJ2-5; the match to TRBD2 covers 11 bases. CDR1 is SNHLY, CDR2 FYNNEI, per germline. Trimming took 6 bases from V and 1 from J; bases not matched to a gene: 7. The CDR3 is 16 residues long. The CDR3 protein is CASSWRLAGSQETQYF. The CDR3 DNA sequence: TGTGCCAGCAGCTGGAGACTAGCGGGATCCCAAGAGACCCAGTACTTC.

This clone is a singleton in its sample. The chain couples TRBV7-8 to TRBJ2-5, with 9 bases matching TRBD2. CDR3 length: 15 residues. The V and J ends lost 2 bases and 7 bases, in that order; junction bases with no gene match: 8. The germline V gene has CDR1 SGHVS and CDR2 FQNEAQ. The CDR3 DNA sequence: TGTGCCAGCAGCTTAATAGCGGGAGAAAAGGTGACCCAGTACTTC. Its protein is CASSLIAGEKVTQYF.

J is TRBJ2-1 and V is TRBV18; 7 nucleotides align to TRBD2. Unmatched junction bases numbered 10, after V lost 0 bases and J lost 5 bases. The CDR3 contains 17 residues. Germline V gives CDR1 KGHSH, CDR2 LQKENI. Here the CDR3 DNA reads TGTGCCAGCTCACCACCGGGGAGGGGCAGGTTAAACAATGAGCAGTTCTTC. Translated: CASSPPGRGRLNNEQFF.

The chain uses TRBV7-2 and TRBJ2-5; the match to TRBD1 covers 9 bases. Trimming at V came to 5 bases and at J to 7 bases, leaving 5 bases not matched to a gene. The CDR3 runs 13 residues. Germline assignment: CDR1 SGHTA and CDR2 FQGNSA. CDR3 bases: TGTGCCAGCAGCGTACAGGGGGCTGGGACCCAGTACTTC. Its translation: CASSVQGAGTQYF.

CDR3 nucleotide sequence: TGTGCCAGCAATCAGGGGGCCAACGTCCTGACTTTC. It specifies CASNQGANVLTF. The chain couples TRBV2 to TRBJ2-6; D gene unclear. There are 12 residues in the CDR3. Germline CDR1 is SNHLY and CDR2 is FYNNEI. Trimming left V 7 bases short and J 4 bases short, with 5 bases between.

Remarks on this clone: One junction end disagrees with the germline gene, perhaps due to a read error. The chain recombines TRBV6-1 with TRBJ1-2; D call uncertain. This CDR3 contains 13 residues. Germline V lookup: CDR1 MNHNS, CDR2 SASEGT. The CDR3 spells CASSEQAKYGYTF. For the CDR3, the DNA is TGTGCCAGCAGTGAACAGGCTAAATATGGCTACACCTTC.

The rearrangement uses TRBV10-1 and TRBJ2-1, with 7 positions matching TRBD2. Trimming at V came to 3 bases and at J to 7 bases, leaving 12 bases not matched to a gene. The length of the CDR3 is 16 residues. Germline V CDR1 and CDR2: WNHNN, SYGVQD (reference sequence). DNA of the CDR3: TGCGCCAGCAGTGATCTTCTAGCGGCAAGAAGGAATGAGCAGTTCTTC. Encoded protein: CASSDLLAARRNEQFF.